These 11 T cell receptor beta chains came from one sample sequenced in a study of blood T cell repertoires in COVID-19 (dated by TCRdb to the early 2020s). To prepare the library, the immunoSEQ multiplex PCR assay was applied. TCRdb limited this immuneACCESS table to in-frame rearrangements with V and J called. A share of clones is missing; checked studies link under half to unresolved V genes, and the rest is unexplained. A total of 140,000 to 150,000 clones appear in this sample, roughly 87% of them only once. In total, the top ten clones hold 1.5% to 2% of the sample. Sequencing was done on a sample of peripheral blood. These receptors were collected from a man in his 70s with acute or convalescent COVID-19.

V is TRBV4-1 and J is TRBJ1-2; 8 positions match TRBD1. J gave up 3 bases and V 0 bases, and 3 bases lay outside the gene matches. Germline lookup yields CDR1 MGHRA and CDR2 YSYEKL. The CDR3 has 15 amino acids. The CDR3 loop is CASSQDETGDYGYTF. CDR3 nucleotides: TGCGCCAGCAGCCAAGATGAGACAGGGGACTATGGCTACACCTTC.

The chain employs TRBV30 and TRBJ1-5, with 8 bases that match TRBD1. Unmatched junction bases numbered 23, after V lost 2 bases and J lost 5 bases. CDR1 GTSNPN and CDR2 SVGIG come from the germline V gene (reference sequence). The CDR3 totals 20 residues. The CDR3 loop is CAWSFRDRQGRDSRDQPQHF. CDR3 coding DNA: TGTGCCTGGAGTTTCCGGGACCGACAGGGGAGGGACTCTCGGGATCAGCCCCAGCATTTT.

J is TRBJ2-3 and V is TRBV3-1 (or the pseudogene TRBV3-2), with TRBD2 matching over 9 bases. The CDR3 has 15 amino acids. With V trimmed by 4 bases and J by 4 bases, 6 bases remained unmatched. The germline V gene encodes CDR1 LGHDT and CDR2 YNNKEL (reference sequence). CDR3 loop: CASSRSGGNSDTQYF. The CDR3 DNA is TGTGCCAGCAGCCGAAGCGGGGGGAACTCAGATACGCAGTATTTT.

V gene TRBV4-2 combines with J gene TRBJ2-3; D is possibly TRBD1 (5 bases). Trimming cost V 1 base and J 6 bases, with 11 bases left between them. CDR3 size: 14 residues. CDR1 LGHNA and CDR2 YNFKEQ come from the germline V gene. CDR3 sequence (DNA): TGTGCCAGCAGCCAAGGACAGCTTGGGGATACGCAGTATTTT. Translation: CASSQGQLGDTQYF.

The rearrangement uses TRBV27 and TRBJ2-7; D is undetermined. V lost 4 bases to trimming and J lost 6 bases, with 22 bases between them. Per germline, CDR1 MNHEY and CDR2 SMNVEV (reference sequence). The CDR3 covers 16 residues. CDR3 bases: TGTGCCAGCAGTTCCGCACAGACCCGTTATCGGCGCGAGCAGTACTTC. Translation: CASSSAQTRYRREQYF.

The chain joins TRBV29-1 to TRBJ2-7; TRBD2 is a possible D gene (5 bases). CDR1 SQVTM and CDR2 ANQGSEA come from the germline V gene. The germline V and J ends were trimmed by 4 bases and 4 bases, with 11 bases remaining between them. This CDR3 is built from 12 residues. The CDR3 loop is CSVGRESYEQYF. CDR3 nucleotide sequence: TGCAGCGTTGGCCGGGAATCGTACGAGCAGTACTTC.

By share, this clone ranks as medium-sized. The chain employs TRBV5-4 and TRBJ1-3, with D perhaps TRBD1 (5 bases). Trimming took off 4 bases at V and 2 bases at J, with 13 bases between the two ends. The CDR3 contains 15 residues. Germline V gene data show CDR1 as SGHNT and CDR2 as YYREEE (reference sequence). For the CDR3, the DNA is TGTGCCAGCAGCCGGAGCCAGGGCGCTGGAAACACCATATATTTT. It translates to CASSRSQGAGNTIYF.

This rearrangement joins TRBV18 to TRBJ1-3; 7 bases are a match to TRBD1. This CDR3 is built from 16 residues. Germline V gene sequence: CDR1 KGHSH, CDR2 LQKENI. The ends lost 3 bases at V and 0 bases at J; junction bases unmatched: 5. CDR3 protein: CASSPVDRPSGNTIYF. The CDR3 bases are TGTGCCAGCTCACCCGTGGACAGGCCCTCTGGAAACACCATATATTTT.

This chain links TRBV11-2 with TRBJ1-6, with 7 bases aligning to TRBD1. This CDR3 comprises 14 residues. CDR1 and CDR2 from the germline V gene are SGHAT and FQNNGV. Trimming removed 4 bases from V and 7 bases from J; junction bases left unmatched: 4. The CDR3 DNA is TGTGCCAGCAGCTCCCACAGGGGAAATTCACCCCTCCACTTT. It yields the protein CASSSHRGNSPLHF.

This chain links TRBV12-5 with TRBJ2-3, with TRBD1 matching 9 bases. Germline trimming cut 5 bases from V and 2 bases from J; bases unmatched to any gene: 2. Per the germline V gene, CDR1 is LGHNT and CDR2 is FRNRAP. This CDR3 has 14 residues. The CDR3 DNA sequence: TGTGCTAGTGGTGGGACAGGGCCCACAGATACGCAGTATTTT. Residues: CASGGTGPTDTQYF.

This clone was recorded once. This chain links TRBV7-9 with TRBJ2-5, with D uncertain. CDR3 length: 12 residues. Trimming removed 5 bases at V and 5 bases at J, with 9 bases between. Germline loops: CDR1 SEHNR, CDR2 FQNEAQ (reference sequence). The CDR3 region has the DNA TGTGCCAGCAGCCCTAACGGGGAGACCCAGTACTTC. Protein product: CASSPNGETQYF.